This T cell receptor (beta chain) was observed in a study of T cells in Graves' hyperthyroidism and ophthalmopathy. Points from the study as a whole: Clonotypes that were expanded in thyroid above 0.001 mostly appeared in blood too.

This clonotype was counted ten times or more. What it binds is not known. The trim removed 2 bases at V and 7 bases at J, leaving 5 bases unmatched. There are 14 residues in the CDR3. CDR1 and CDR2 (germline): KGHSH, LQKENI. Researchers amplified the TCR beta CDR3 regions from RNA transcripts. A set of HTBI primers served as the primers for a first-round RT-PCR of the TCR CDR3. TCRdb re-derived calls from the multiplex PCR reads in MiXCR, one entry per CDR3 protein. Among about half a million distinct CDR3 sequences, about 16% were seen once, and the ten largest hold 25% to 30%. Fresh peripheral blood, approximately 9.1 ml, was the source of the PBMCs.

The chain combines TRBV18 with TRBJ2-1; 7 positions agree with TRBD2. Material: blood. The source is a woman aged 25 to 39 with Graves' ophthalmopathy. In DNA, the CDR3 is TGTGCCAGCTCACCAGCGCAGCGGGAAAATGAGCAGTTCTTC. Protein product: CASSPAQRENEQFF.